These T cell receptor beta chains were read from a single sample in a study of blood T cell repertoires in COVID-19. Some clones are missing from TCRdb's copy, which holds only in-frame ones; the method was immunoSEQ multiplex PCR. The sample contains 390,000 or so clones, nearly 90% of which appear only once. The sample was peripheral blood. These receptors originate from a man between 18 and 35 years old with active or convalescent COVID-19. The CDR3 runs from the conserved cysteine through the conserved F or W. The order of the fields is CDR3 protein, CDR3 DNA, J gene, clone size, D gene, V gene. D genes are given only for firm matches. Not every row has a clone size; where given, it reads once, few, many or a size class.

CASSTDRDTEAFF,TGTGCCAGTAGTACTGACAGGGACACTGAAGCTTTCTTT,TRBJ1-1,NA,TRBD1,TRBV19
CASSQRGQGAISSYNEQFF,TGCGCCAGCAGCCAGAGGGGACAGGGGGCCATTAGCTCCTACAATGAGCAGTTCTTC,TRBJ2-1,NA,TRBD1,TRBV4-3
CSAIMGVGQFF,TGCAGTGCTATCATGGGAGTCGGGCAGTTCTTC,TRBJ2-1,NA,NA,TRBV20-1
CASTPVGRAYNEQFF,TGTGCCAGTACCCCGGTCGGCAGGGCTTACAATGAGCAGTTCTTC,TRBJ2-1,NA,NA,TRBV19
CASSLGLAGATEQFF,TGTGCCAGCAGCTTAGGACTAGCGGGGGCAACCGAGCAGTTCTTC,TRBJ2-1,NA,TRBD2,TRBV7-6
CASSLDMQTGELFF,TGTGCCAGCAGCTTAGATATGCAGACCGGGGAGCTGTTTTTT,TRBJ2-2,NA,NA,TRBV11-3
CASSVDQDYGYTF,TGTGCCAGCAGCGTAGATCAGGACTATGGCTACACCTTC,TRBJ1-2,once,NA,TRBV9
CASSQDTDRGARQYF,TGCGCCAGCAGCCAAGATACCGACAGGGGGGCTCGACAGTACTTC,TRBJ2-5,NA,TRBD1,TRBV4-3
CASSSGGRARKVRAFF,TGTGCCAGCAGCTCGGGGGGTAGGGCCAGAAAAGTTCGGGCTTTCTTT,TRBJ1-1,NA,NA,TRBV11-2
CASCLFGAEQYF,TGTGCCAGCTGCCTTTTTGGGGCCGAGCAGTACTTC,TRBJ2-7,NA,NA,TRBV12-3/TRBV12-4
CAISPSSERNTEAFF,TGTGCCATCAGTCCCAGTAGCGAGAGAAACACTGAAGCTTTCTTT,TRBJ1-1,NA,NA,TRBV10-3
CASSQAGLQGNEQFF,TGTGCCAGCAGCCAAGCGGGGCTACAGGGGAATGAGCAGTTCTTC,TRBJ2-1,NA,TRBD1,TRBV4-2
CASSYGPKLASYEQYF,TGTGCCAGCAGTTATGGGCCCAAACTAGCATCCTACGAGCAGTACTTC,TRBJ2-7,NA,NA,TRBV6-5
CASSYSVAGGTEKLFF,TGTGCCAGCAGTTACTCGGTTGCAGGGGGGACTGAAAAACTGTTTTTT,TRBJ1-4,NA,TRBD1,TRBV6-5
CASSQLVSGYTF,TGCGCCAGCAGTCAATTGGTTAGTGGCTACACCTTC,TRBJ1-2,NA,NA,TRBV23-1
CASSYLTTPLISNEQFF,TGTGCCAGCAGCTACTTGACTACTCCCCTAATAAGCAATGAGCAGTTCTTC,TRBJ2-1,NA,NA,TRBV4-2
CASSPGEYYEQYF,TGTGCCAGCAGCCCAGGGGAATACTACGAGCAGTACTTC,TRBJ2-7,NA,NA,TRBV14
CASSATGTMNTEAFF,TGTGCCAGCAGCGCTACCGGGACAATGAACACTGAAGCTTTCTTT,TRBJ1-1,once,NA,TRBV9
CATSDGGQGNEKLFF,TGTGCCACCAGTGATGGGGGACAGGGTAATGAAAAACTGTTTTTT,TRBJ1-4,NA,TRBD1,TRBV24-1
CASSAGQGLDEQYF,TGTGCCAGCAGCGCGGGACAGGGGCTCGACGAGCAGTACTTC,TRBJ2-7,NA,TRBD1,TRBV9
CATSRGGLAGGRYEQYF,TGTGCCACCAGCAGAGGGGGACTAGCGGGAGGTCGGTACGAGCAGTACTTC,TRBJ2-7,NA,TRBD2,TRBV15